Shown below are 24 T cell receptor beta chains from a single sample sequenced in a study of vaccination and CD4 T cells after COVID-19. Cultured CD4+ T-cell DNA underwent Oncomine TCR Beta short-read sequencing. TCRdb redid the calling of the PCR reads with MiXCR, one entry per CDR3 protein. Of 25,000 or so distinct CDR3 sequences listed, approximately 50% are singletons. These TCRs' antigens remain unknown. Treatment here: roughly 10-day PBMC culture with coronavirus spike peptide pools or control peptides (ViraFEST assay). Input material: CD4+ T cells from blood, cultured in vitro. The receptors originated from a human donor who had recovered from COVID-19.

The genes are TRBV7-2 and TRBJ2-7; either TRBD1 or TRBD2 may fit D (7 bases each). V was trimmed by 2 bases and J by 9 bases, leaving 23 bases between them. This CDR3 spans 16 amino acids. Germline CDR1 is SGHTA and CDR2 is FQGNSA. CDR3 loop: CASSLTSGTVQVGQYF. The CDR3 DNA reads TGTGCCAGCAGCTTAACAAGCGGGACAGTACAAGTAGGGCAGTACTTC.

The V and J genes are TRBV6-4 and TRBJ2-3; 8 bases agree with TRBD2. V lost 4 bases and J lost 2; bases outside the gene matches: 5. In germline, CDR1 is MRHNA, CDR2 SNTAGT. The CDR3 covers 15 residues. The CDR3 here is CASSVTSGSTDTQYF. The CDR3 DNA reads as TGTGCCAGCAGTGTCACTAGCGGTTCCACAGATACGCAGTATTTT.

The J gene is TRBJ2-3, the V gene TRBV7-2; D is unclear. V lost 4 bases to trimming and J lost 4 bases, with 9 bases between them. The germline V gene encodes CDR1 SGHTA and CDR2 FQGNSA. There are 13 residues in the CDR3. The CDR3 is CASSSSLSDTQYF. The CDR3 region has the DNA TGTGCCAGCAGCTCGAGTTTGTCAGATACGCAGTATTTT.

Details on this clonotype: One end of the junction fails to match germline, which may point to a read error. The V and J genes are TRBV5-1 and TRBJ2-1, with D maybe TRBD2 (6 bases). Germline V gives CDR1 SGHRS, CDR2 YFSETQ. The CDR3 consists of 12 residues. The DNA for the CDR3 is TGCGCCAGCGGCTTGGAGGGGAATGAGCAGTTCTTC. As protein: CASGLEGNEQFF.

This chain connects TRBV7-2 to TRBJ2-4, with D perhaps matching TRBD1 or TRBD2 (5 bases each). Trimming removed 5 bases from V and 7 bases from J, with 12 bases in between. The length of the CDR3 is 13 residues. Germline values: CDR1 SGHTA, CDR2 FQGNSA. CDR3 amino acids: CASSQGTGNIQYF. The CDR3 DNA follows: TGTGCCAGCAGCCAAGGGACCGGGAACATTCAGTACTTC. Full variable domain (outside the CDR3, taken from reference TRBV7-2 and TRBJ2-4): GAGVSQSPSNKVTEKGKDVELRCDPISGHTALYWYRQSLGQGLEFLIYFQGNSAPDKSGLPSDRFSAERTGGSVSTLTIQRTQQEDSAVYLCASSQGTGNIQYFGAGTRLSVL.

This clonotype was counted between two and nine times. CDR3 coding DNA: TGTGCCAGCAACCAAATGGGCAGCCTCGACTATGGCTACACCTTC. Its protein product is CASNQMGSLDYGYTF. The V gene is TRBV6-2 or TRBV6-3, the J gene TRBJ1-2; unclear D gene. The CDR3 consists of 15 residues. Germline assignment: CDR1 MNHEY and CDR2 SVGEGT. V lost 7 bases and J lost 3, with 18 bases in between.

This chain joins TRBV28 and TRBJ1-2; D is ambiguous. The CDR3 totals 15 residues. The germline V gene has CDR1 MDHEN and CDR2 SYDVKM. Trimming removed 6 bases from V and 2 bases from J, with 16 bases in between. The CDR3 bases are TGTGCCAGCAGCCCCGTAGGAGACGGCAACTATGGCTACACCTTC. Its translation is CASSPVGDGNYGYTF.

V and J are TRBV18 and TRBJ2-3, with 9 bases aligning to TRBD1. This CDR3 comprises 15 residues. V lost 3 bases to trimming and J lost 3 bases; unmatched junction nucleotides: 4. CDR1 and CDR2 (germline): KGHSH, LQKENI. The CDR3 here is CASSPGDRVTDTQYF. In DNA form, the CDR3 reads TGTGCCAGCTCACCGGGGGACAGGGTAACAGATACGCAGTATTTT.

This clonotype was seen a single time. The rearrangement uses TRBV19 and TRBJ2-1; a possible D gene is TRBD1 (6 bases). The germline V gene has CDR1 LNHDA and CDR2 SQIVND (reference sequence). The ends were cut back, 0 bases at V and 4 bases at J, with 10 bases in the middle. CDR3 size: 15 residues. The CDR3 coding sequence is TGTGCCAGTAGTATAGACTACGGACAGTACAATGAGCAGTTCTTC. This gives the protein CASSIDYGQYNEQFF.

The rearrangement joins TRBV20-1 to TRBJ1-3; TRBD1 is a possible D gene (6 bases). Germline V gene data show CDR1 as DFQATT and CDR2 as SNEGSKA (reference sequence). V dropped 4 bases and J dropped 4 bases, with 14 bases sitting between them. CDR3 size: 14 residues. CDR3 amino acids: CSATSRGSGNTIYF. Written as DNA, the CDR3 is TGCAGTGCTACCTCCAGGGGATCCGGAAACACCATATATTTT.

This sequence joins TRBV12-3 or TRBV12-4 and TRBJ1-1; D unclear. The V and J ends lost 6 bases and 0 bases respectively, with 8 bases between them. The CDR3 is 13 amino acids. CDR3 coding DNA: TGTGCCAGCAGGGTCAGAGTGAACACTGAAGCTTTCTTT. Translated, it gives CASRVRVNTEAFF.

The chain carries TRBV7-6 and TRBJ2-3; D may be TRBD2 (6 bases). Trimming took off 4 bases at V and 2 bases at J, with 16 bases between the two ends. The CDR3 consists of 16 residues. Germline V lookup: CDR1 SGHVS, CDR2 FNYEAQ. Written as DNA, the CDR3 is TGTGCCAGCAGCTATTCATCCGCGGGGTACACAGATACGCAGTATTTT. Translating it yields CASSYSSAGYTDTQYF. The full variable domain, rest sourced from reference TRBV7-6 and TRBJ2-3, is GAGVSQSPRYKVTKRGQDVALRCDPISGHVSLYWYRQALGQGPEFLTYFNYEAQQDKSGLPNDRFSAERPEGSISTLTIQRTEQRDSAMYRCASSYSSAGYTDTQYFGPGTRLTVL.

This clonotype was observed a few times. V usage is TRBV6-2 or TRBV6-3 and J usage is TRBJ1-5; D may be TRBD1 (6 bases). The germline V and J ends were trimmed by 2 bases and 3 bases, with 11 bases remaining between them. From germline, CDR1 is MNHEY and CDR2 SVGEGT. The CDR3 sequence is 15 residues long. Written as DNA, the CDR3 is TGTGCCAGCAGTTACCCGGACAGCCTCAATCAGCCCCAGCATTTT. It specifies CASSYPDSLNQPQHF.

The chain combines TRBV2 with TRBJ1-2; D not resolved. V was pared by 7 bases and J by 1 base, with 7 bases between. The CDR3 extends over 12 amino acids. In germline, CDR1 is SNHLY, CDR2 FYNNEI. In DNA form, the CDR3 reads TGTGCCAGCATGGACCTTAACTATGGCTACACCTTC. It yields the protein CASMDLNYGYTF. Based on the CDR3 plus reference TRBV2 and TRBJ1-2, the full variable domain is EPEVTQTPSHQVTQMGQEVILRCVPISNHLYFYWYRQILGQKVEFLVSFYNNEISEKSEIFDDQFSVERPDGSNFTLKIRSTKLEDSAMYFCASMDLNYGYTFGSGTRLTVV.

With regard to this clonotype: The junction departs from germline at one end; a sequencing error may be responsible. The chain joins TRBV7-8 to TRBJ1-5; 9 bases are shared with TRBD1. The CDR3 has 14 amino acids. Germline CDR1 and CDR2: SGHVS and FQNEAQ. The CDR3 DNA follows: TGTGCCAGCAGCCTGGACAGGGGCAAACAGCCCCAGCATTTT. Its protein product is CASSLDRGKQPQHF.

Notes on this clonotype: Given a much more abundant clone one base away, this may be a read error. The V call is TRBV7-9, the J call TRBJ1-3; D not resolved. The ends were cut back, 4 bases at V and 4 bases at J, with 5 bases in the middle. The CDR3 has 12 residues. CDR1 SEHNR and CDR2 FQNEAQ come from the germline V gene (reference sequence). Here the CDR3 DNA reads TGTGCCAGCAGCTCCCCCGGAAACACCATATATTTT. This translates into CASSSPGNTIYF.

This clonotype was seen a few times. This sequence joins TRBV6-5 and TRBJ1-2, with D possibly TRBD1 on 5 matching bases. The CDR3 length is 16 residues. In germline, CDR1 is MNHEY, CDR2 SVGAGI. The ends were cut back, 2 bases at V and 1 base at J, with 14 bases in the middle. In DNA form, the CDR3 reads TGTGCCAGCAGTTACAGTCGCCAGGGTGGTAACTATGGCTACACCTTC. It specifies CASSYSRQGGNYGYTF.

The CDR3 bases are TGCAGTGCTAGCCTTTCAGGGGATAACTATGGCTACACCTTC. Residues: CSASLSGDNYGYTF. The rearrangement links TRBV20-1 to TRBJ1-2, with a weak D call TRBD1 (6 bases). The germline gives CDR1 DFQATT, CDR2 SNEGSKA (reference sequence). The V end lost 3 bases, the J end lost 1 base, and 12 bases lay between the germline ends. There are 14 residues in the CDR3.

This rearrangement joins TRBV6-1 to TRBJ2-2; 7 bases align to TRBD1. CDR1 MNHNS and CDR2 SASEGT come from the germline V gene. The junction had 8 bases not matched to a gene; V was cut back by 8 bases and J by 8 bases. This CDR3 has 13 amino acids. CDR3 amino acids: CASVRQGVGELFF. CDR3 nucleotides: TGTGCCAGCGTGAGACAGGGTGTTGGGGAGCTGTTTTTT.

This chain connects TRBV6-2 or TRBV6-3 to TRBJ1-2, with a weak D call TRBD1 (5 bases). This CDR3 comprises 11 residues. Deletions cut 8 bases from V and 2 bases from J, with 6 bases between. Germline-derived CDR1 and CDR2 are MNHEY and SVGEGT. In DNA form, the CDR3 reads TGTGCCAGCCAGGGAAACTATGGCTACACCTTC. As protein: CASQGNYGYTF.

This clonotype has more than one count but fewer than ten. V is TRBV24-1 and J is TRBJ1-1; D might be TRBD1 (5 bases). The CDR3 has 15 residues. V lost 9 bases and J 3 bases, leaving 19 bases between the germline ends. Germline loops: CDR1 KGHDR, CDR2 SFDVKD. The CDR3 coding sequence is TGTGCCACCCAGTGGGGGACGACTCGGGACACTGAAGCTTTCTTT. It is translated as CATQWGTTRDTEAFF.

CDR3 in amino acids: CASSVRTSGAYEQYF. As DNA, the CDR3 is TGTGCCAGCAGCGTCAGGACTAGCGGGGCCTACGAGCAGTACTTC. The chain combines TRBV7-2 with TRBJ2-7; 12 nucleotides line up with TRBD2. Trimming cost V 5 bases and J 2 bases; bases outside gene matches: 4. The CDR3 covers 15 residues. Germline V lookup: CDR1 SGHTA, CDR2 FQGNSA.

CDR3 nucleotides: TGTGCCAGTACCCGCGGGGGGTTGGTAGCGGGACGTAGCACAGATACGCAGTATTTT. This codes for CASTRGGLVAGRSTDTQYF. The chain joins TRBV19 to TRBJ2-3, with TRBD2 matching 8 bases. The CDR3 totals 19 residues. V trimming: 7 bases; J trimming: 0 bases; junction bases outside the gene matches: 18. Looked up from germline, CDR1 is LNHDA and CDR2 is SQIVND (reference sequence).

The CDR3 is CASSEAVTEAFF. CDR3 sequence (DNA): TGTGCCAGCAGTGAAGCGGTCACTGAAGCTTTCTTT. This sequence joins TRBV6-1 and TRBJ1-1; D is ambiguous. Germline V lookup: CDR1 MNHNS, CDR2 SASEGT. The length of the CDR3 is 12 residues. V gave up 0 bases and J gave up 4 bases, with 3 bases separating them.